Sequencing of this T cell receptor beta chain was carried out in a study of cytomegalovirus exposure and HLA in healthy donors. Germline-derived CDR1 and CDR2 are MDHEN and SYDVKM. The V gene lost 4 bases and the J gene lost 3 bases, with 16 bases spanning the gap. The CDR3 contains 16 residues. Findings and limits, study-wide: V- and J-gene trimming of TCR beta was linked (in a later analysis) to a missense DCLRE1C variant. No immune exposure information besides CMV serostatus was available. Highly shared variants forming one cluster were likely a sequencing artifact.

Concerning this clone: The antigen is not known.

In the PCR, 60 Vbeta and 13 Jbeta primers were used. Sequenced by immunoSEQ multiplex PCR; TCRdb stores in-frame clones only, minus some. The data show 110,000 to 150,000 clones, 68% seen once. The source is a man aged 55 to 70 in good health and CMV-seronegative. The rearrangement uses TRBV28 and TRBJ1-5, with D possibly being TRBD1 (6 bases). Sequenced input: PBMCs. In DNA form, the CDR3 reads TGTGCCAGCAGTTCCCCGGACAGACCCGCCAATCAGCCCCAGCATTTT. Translated, it gives CASSSPDRPANQPQHF.